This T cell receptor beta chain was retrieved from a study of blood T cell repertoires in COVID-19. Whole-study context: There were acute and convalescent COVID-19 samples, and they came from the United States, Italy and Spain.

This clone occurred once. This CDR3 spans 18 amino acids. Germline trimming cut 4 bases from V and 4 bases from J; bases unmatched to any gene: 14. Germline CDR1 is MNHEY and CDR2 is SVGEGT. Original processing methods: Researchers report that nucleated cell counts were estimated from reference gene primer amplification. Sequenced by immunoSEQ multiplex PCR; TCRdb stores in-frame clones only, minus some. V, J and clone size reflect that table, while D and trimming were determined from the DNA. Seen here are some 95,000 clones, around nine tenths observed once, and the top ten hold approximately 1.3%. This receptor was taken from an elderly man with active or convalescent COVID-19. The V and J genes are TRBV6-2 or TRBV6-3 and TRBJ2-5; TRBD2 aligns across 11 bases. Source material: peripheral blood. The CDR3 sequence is CASSSARISGRALETQYF. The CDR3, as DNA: TGTGCCAGCAGTTCCGCCCGTATTAGCGGGAGGGCCCTAGAGACCCAGTACTTC.